This T cell receptor (beta chain) was observed in a study of technical replicates of blood from a handful of donors. The CDR3 extends over 13 amino acids. Germline V gives CDR1 SGHNT, CDR2 YENEEA. The V gene lost 5 bases and the J gene lost 6 bases, with 13 bases spanning the gap. Profiling relied on immunoSEQ multiplex PCR, and the TCRdb table lists in-frame clones only, not all of them. Of roughly 80,000 clones listed, about 89% were seen once; the top ten hold about 0.41%. The genes are TRBV11-3 and TRBJ1-1; D is ambiguous. The sample consisted of T cells isolated from PBMCs. This TCR derives from a human donor in good health. CDR3 bases: TGTGCCAGCAGCACCGCCCCGGGTGCTGAAGCTTTCTTT. This gives the protein CASSTAPGAEAFF.